The entry that follows covers one T cell receptor (beta chain) sequence. MiXCR, run by TCRdb on the 5' RACE reads, gives a single entry per CDR3 protein. The data hold 620,000 or so distinct CDR3 sequences, with 9% to 15% observed a single time. This record comes from a study of T cells after yellow fever vaccination. Trimming removed 6 bases from V and 1 base from J, with 10 bases in between. The CDR3 consists of 13 residues. CDR1 and CDR2 (germline): SGHTA, FQGNSA. Sequences were derived from PBMCs, sampled on the day of the yellow fever booster vaccination. The clonotype was recovered from a man aged 30 to 45 who received the YFV17D yellow fever vaccine. The chain has TRBV7-2 and TRBJ2-7, with D unresolved. The CDR3 here is CASRGHKSYEQYF. CDR3 nucleotide sequence: TGTGCCAGCAGGGGCCATAAATCCTACGAGCAGTACTTC.